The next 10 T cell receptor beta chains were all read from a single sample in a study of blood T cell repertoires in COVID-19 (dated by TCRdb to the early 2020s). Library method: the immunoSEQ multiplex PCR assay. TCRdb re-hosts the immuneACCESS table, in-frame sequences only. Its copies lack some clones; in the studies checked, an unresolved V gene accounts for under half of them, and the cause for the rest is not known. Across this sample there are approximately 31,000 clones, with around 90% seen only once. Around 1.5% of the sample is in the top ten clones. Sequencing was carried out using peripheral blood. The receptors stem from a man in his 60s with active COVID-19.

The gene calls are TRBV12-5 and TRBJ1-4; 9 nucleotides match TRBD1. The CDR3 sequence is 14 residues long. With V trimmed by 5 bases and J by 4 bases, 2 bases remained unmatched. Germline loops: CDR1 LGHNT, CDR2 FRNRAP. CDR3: CASGTGQGNEKLFF. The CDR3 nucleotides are TGTGCTAGTGGTACGGGACAGGGTAATGAAAAACTGTTTTTT.

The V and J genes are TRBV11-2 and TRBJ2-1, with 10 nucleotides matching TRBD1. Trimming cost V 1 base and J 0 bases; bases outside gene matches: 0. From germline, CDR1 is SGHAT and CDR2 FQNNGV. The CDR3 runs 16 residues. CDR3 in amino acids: CASSLGTGGSYNEQFF. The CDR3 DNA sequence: TGTGCCAGCAGCTTAGGGACAGGGGGCTCCTACAATGAGCAGTTCTTC.

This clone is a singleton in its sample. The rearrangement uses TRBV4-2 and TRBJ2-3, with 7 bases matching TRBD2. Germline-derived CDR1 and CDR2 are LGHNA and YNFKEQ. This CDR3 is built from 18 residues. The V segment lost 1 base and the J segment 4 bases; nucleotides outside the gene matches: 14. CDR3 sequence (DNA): TGTGCCAGCAGCCAAGTACGGGCTCGGCGGGGGATATCAGATACGCAGTATTTT. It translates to CASSQVRARRGISDTQYF.

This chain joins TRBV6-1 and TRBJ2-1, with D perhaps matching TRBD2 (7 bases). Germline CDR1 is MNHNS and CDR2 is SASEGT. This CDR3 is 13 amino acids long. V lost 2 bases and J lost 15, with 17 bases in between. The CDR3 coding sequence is TGTGCCAGCAGTGAATTGGGCGGGGGCCGGGGGTTCTTC. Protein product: CASSELGGGRGFF.

CDR3 nucleotides: TGCGCCAGTTGGACCGGGACTAGACCCGGGGAGCTGTTTTTT. This encodes CASWTGTRPGELFF. The rearrangement uses TRBV10-1 and TRBJ2-2; TRBD2 aligns across 8 bases. Unmatched junction bases numbered 9, after V lost 9 bases and J lost 6 bases. This CDR3 is built from 14 residues. The V gene's germline CDR1 is WNHNN and CDR2 SYGVQD (reference sequence).

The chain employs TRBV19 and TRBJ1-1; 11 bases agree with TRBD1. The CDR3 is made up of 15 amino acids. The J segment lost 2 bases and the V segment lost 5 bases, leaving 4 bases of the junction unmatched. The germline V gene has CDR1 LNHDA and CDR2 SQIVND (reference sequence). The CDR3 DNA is TGTGCCAGTAGTGACGGGACAGGGGGTAACACTGAAGCTTTCTTT. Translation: CASSDGTGGNTEAFF.

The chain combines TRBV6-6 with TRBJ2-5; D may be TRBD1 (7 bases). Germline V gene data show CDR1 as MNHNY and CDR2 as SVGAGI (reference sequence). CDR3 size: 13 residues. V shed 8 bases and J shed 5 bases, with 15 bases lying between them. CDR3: CASGGGGGETQYF. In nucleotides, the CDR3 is TGTGCCAGCGGAGGAGGGGGCGGGGAGACCCAGTACTTC.

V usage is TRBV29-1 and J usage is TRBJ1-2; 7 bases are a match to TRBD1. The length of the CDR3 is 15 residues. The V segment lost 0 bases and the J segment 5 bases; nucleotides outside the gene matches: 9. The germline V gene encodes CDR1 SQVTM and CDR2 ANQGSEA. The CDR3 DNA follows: TGCAGCGTTGAAGACTTTCCCGGGACAGTTTATGGCTACACCTTC. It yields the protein CSVEDFPGTVYGYTF.

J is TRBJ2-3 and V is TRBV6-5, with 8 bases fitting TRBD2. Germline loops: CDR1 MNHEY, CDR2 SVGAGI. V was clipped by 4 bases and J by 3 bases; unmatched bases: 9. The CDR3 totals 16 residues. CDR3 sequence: CASSWASASGTDTQYF. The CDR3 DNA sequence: TGTGCCAGCAGTTGGGCTAGCGCTAGCGGGACAGATACGCAGTATTTT.

The CDR3 DNA reads TGTGCCAGCAGCCTACCTCACCGCGGGACAGGGGGGGGAAATGAGCAGTTCTTC. This codes for CASSLPHRGTGGGNEQFF. The gene calls are TRBV11-3 and TRBJ2-1, with TRBD1 matching 11 bases. The CDR3 runs 18 residues. Trimming took 5 bases from V and 7 from J; bases not matched to a gene: 16. From germline, CDR1 is SGHNT and CDR2 YENEEA. Drawing the rest from reference TRBV11-3 and TRBJ2-1, the complete variable domain is EAGVVQSPRYKIIEKKQPVAFWCNPISGHNTLYWYLQNLGQGPELLIRYENEEAVDDSQLPKDRFSAERLKGVDSTLKIQPAELGDSAVYLCASSLPHRGTGGGNEQFFGPGTRLTVL.